These 8 T cell receptor beta chains originate from one sample sequenced in a study of identical twins. TCRdb used MiXCR to reprocess the 5' RACE reads, holding one entry per CDR3 protein. The sample records fewer than 250,000 distinct CDR3 sequences, under 10% being singletons. Separately, the same data were catalogued under a study of yellow fever vaccine responses in identical twins.

Sequencing was done on a sample of memory (CD45RO+) T cells sorted from blood. These receptors all come from a woman aged 18-29 years in good health.

This clonotype came up many times. The CDR3, as DNA: TGCAGCGTTGGGCGTGGGGGGGCGCCCACCGGGGAGCTGTTTTTT. It encodes CSVGRGGAPTGELFF. This chain joins TRBV29-1 and TRBJ2-2; weak D call: TRBD2 (7 bases). From germline, CDR1 is SQVTM and CDR2 ANQGSEA. Trimming cost V 4 bases and J 4 bases, with 16 bases left between them. This CDR3 comprises 15 residues.

V is TRBV2 and J is TRBJ1-6; 11 nucleotides line up with TRBD1. The V segment lost 6 bases and the J segment 9 bases; nucleotides outside the gene matches: 4. CDR1 SNHLY and CDR2 FYNNEI come from the germline V gene. The CDR3 has 14 residues. The CDR3 sequence is CASRLGTGGSPLHF. The CDR3 DNA is TGTGCCAGCAGGCTCGGGACAGGGGGTTCACCCCTCCACTTT.

This clonotype appeared a few times. This sequence joins TRBV15 and TRBJ2-1; possibly TRBD1 for D (5 bases). This CDR3 has 15 amino acids. Trimming shortened V by 0 bases and J by 4 bases, and 10 bases separated the two germline ends. Germline lookup yields CDR1 LNHNV and CDR2 YYDKDF (reference sequence). CDR3 sequence (DNA): TGTGCCACCAGCAGAGATTTGGGGCGGTACAATGAGCAGTTCTTC. The encoded protein is CATSRDLGRYNEQFF.

Only a few counts were recorded for this clonotype. This chain connects TRBV3-1 to TRBJ2-7; 10 bases are shared with TRBD1. In germline, CDR1 is LGHDT, CDR2 YNNKEL (reference sequence). The CDR3 extends over 15 amino acids. The trim removed 4 bases at V and 4 bases at J, leaving 7 bases unmatched. The CDR3 region is CASSPRGTGEYEQYF. CDR3 coding DNA: TGTGCCAGCAGCCCTCGAGGGACAGGGGAATACGAGCAGTACTTC.

This clonotype was observed many times. CDR3 amino acids: CASRTPTGGAETQYF. The CDR3 bases are TGTGCCAGCAGAACCCCGACAGGGGGCGCGGAGACCCAGTACTTC. V usage is TRBV28 and J usage is TRBJ2-5, with 10 bases matching TRBD1. Germline lookup yields CDR1 MDHEN and CDR2 SYDVKM. The CDR3 has 15 amino acids. V lost 6 bases, J lost 5 bases, and 9 bases stayed unmatched.

V and J are TRBV6-1 and TRBJ2-1, with 7 bases that match TRBD1. CDR1 is MNHNS and CDR2 is SASEGT in the germline V gene. The CDR3 runs 15 residues. Losses at the gene ends were 6 bases for V and 10 bases for J; bases not matched to a gene: 15. The CDR3, as DNA: TGTGCCAGCAGAACCATAGGGACAGCCGCTCACGAGCAGTTCTTC. Translation: CASRTIGTAAHEQFF.

This clonotype was seen ten or more times. The junction differs from germline at one of its ends, possibly a read error. The rearrangement joins TRBV7-7 to TRBJ2-5; a possible D gene is TRBD2 (6 bases). CDR1 is SSHAT, CDR2 FNYEAQ, per germline (reference sequence). The length of the CDR3 is 14 residues. CDR3 residues: CASSLGGKQETQYF. The CDR3 region has the DNA TGTGCTAGCAGCTTAGGAGGGAAACAAGAGACCCAGTACTTC.

Only a few counts were recorded for this clonotype. The chain uses TRBV6-1 and TRBJ2-7; 9 bases agree with TRBD1. V was pared by 6 bases and J by 7 bases, with 7 bases of the junction left unmatched. This CDR3 has 13 amino acids. The germline V gene has CDR1 MNHNS and CDR2 SASEGT. The CDR3 spells CASRDTGGGEQYF. CDR3 DNA: TGTGCCAGCAGAGATACAGGGGGCGGTGAGCAGTACTTC.